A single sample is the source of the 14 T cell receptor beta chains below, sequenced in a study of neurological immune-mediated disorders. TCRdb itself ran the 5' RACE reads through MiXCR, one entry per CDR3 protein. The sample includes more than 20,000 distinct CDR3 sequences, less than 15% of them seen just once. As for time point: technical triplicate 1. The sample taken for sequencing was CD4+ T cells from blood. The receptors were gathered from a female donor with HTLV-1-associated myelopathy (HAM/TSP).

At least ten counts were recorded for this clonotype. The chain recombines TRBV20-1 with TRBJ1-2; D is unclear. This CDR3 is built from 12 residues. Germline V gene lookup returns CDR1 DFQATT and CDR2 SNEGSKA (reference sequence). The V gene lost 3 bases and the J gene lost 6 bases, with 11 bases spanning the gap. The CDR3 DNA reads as TGCAGTGCTAGTGCACCGGGTGATGGCTACACCTTC. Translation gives CSASAPGDGYTF.

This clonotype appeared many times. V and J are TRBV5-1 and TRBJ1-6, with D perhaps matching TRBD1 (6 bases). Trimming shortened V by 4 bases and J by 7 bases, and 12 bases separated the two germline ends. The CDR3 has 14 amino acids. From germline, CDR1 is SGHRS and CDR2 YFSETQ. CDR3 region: CASSLQGLNSPLHF. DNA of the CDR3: TGCGCCAGCAGCCTCCAGGGGTTGAATTCACCCCTCCACTTT. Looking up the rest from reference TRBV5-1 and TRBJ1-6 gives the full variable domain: KAGVTQTPRYLIKTRGQQVTLSCSPISGHRSVSWYQQTPGQGLQFLFEYFSETQRNKGNFPGRFSGRQFSNSRSEMNVSTLELGDSALYLCASSLQGLNSPLHFGNGTRLTVT.

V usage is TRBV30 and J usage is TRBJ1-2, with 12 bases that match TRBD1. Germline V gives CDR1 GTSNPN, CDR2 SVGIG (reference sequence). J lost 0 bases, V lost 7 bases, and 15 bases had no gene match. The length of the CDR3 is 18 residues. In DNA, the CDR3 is TGTGCCTCAGAGGGGTTGCGGGACAGGGGGCCTGCTAACTATGGCTACACCTTC. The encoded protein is CASEGLRDRGPANYGYTF.

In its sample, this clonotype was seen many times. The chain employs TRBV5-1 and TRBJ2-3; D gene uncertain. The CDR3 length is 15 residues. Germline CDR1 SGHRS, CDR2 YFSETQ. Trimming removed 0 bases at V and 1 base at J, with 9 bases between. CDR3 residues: CASSLGTDRTDTQYF. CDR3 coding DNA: TGCGCCAGCAGCTTGGGGACGGATCGCACAGATACGCAGTATTTT.

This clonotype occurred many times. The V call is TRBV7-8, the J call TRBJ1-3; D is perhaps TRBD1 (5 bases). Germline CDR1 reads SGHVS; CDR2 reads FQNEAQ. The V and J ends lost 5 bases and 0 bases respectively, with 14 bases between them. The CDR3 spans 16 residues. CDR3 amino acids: CASSRFDRSSGNTIYF. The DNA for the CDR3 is TGTGCCAGCAGCCGATTCGACAGAAGCTCTGGAAACACCATATATTTT. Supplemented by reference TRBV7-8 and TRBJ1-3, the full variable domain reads GAGVSQSPRYKVAKRGQDVALRCDPISGHVSLFWYQQALGQGPEFLTYFQNEAQLDKSGLPSDRFFAERPEGSVSTLKIQRTQQEDSAVYLCASSRFDRSSGNTIYFGEGSWLTVV.

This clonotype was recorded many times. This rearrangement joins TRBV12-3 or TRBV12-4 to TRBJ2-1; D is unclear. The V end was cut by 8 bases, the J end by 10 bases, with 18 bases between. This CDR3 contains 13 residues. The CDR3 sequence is CASGLDWFEEQFF. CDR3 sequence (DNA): TGTGCCAGCGGCCTGGATTGGTTTGAGGAGCAGTTCTTC.

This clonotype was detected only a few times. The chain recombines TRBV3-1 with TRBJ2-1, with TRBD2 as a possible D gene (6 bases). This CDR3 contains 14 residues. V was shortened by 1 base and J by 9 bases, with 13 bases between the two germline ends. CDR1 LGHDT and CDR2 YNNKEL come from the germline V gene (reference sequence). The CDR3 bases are TGTGCCAGCAGCCAAGCCCCGGGCGGGGCTGAGCAGTTCTTC. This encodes CASSQAPGGAEQFF.

CDR3 protein: CASSQGAGKCTDTQYF. In nucleotides, the CDR3 is TGTGCCAGCAGCCAGGGGGCGGGAAAGTGTACAGATACGCAGTATTTT. This chain connects TRBV3-1 to TRBJ2-3; possibly TRBD1 or TRBD2 for D (6 bases each). V gave up 3 bases and J gave up 3 bases, with 16 bases separating them. The CDR3 length is 16 residues. Germline loops: CDR1 LGHDT, CDR2 YNNKEL (reference sequence).

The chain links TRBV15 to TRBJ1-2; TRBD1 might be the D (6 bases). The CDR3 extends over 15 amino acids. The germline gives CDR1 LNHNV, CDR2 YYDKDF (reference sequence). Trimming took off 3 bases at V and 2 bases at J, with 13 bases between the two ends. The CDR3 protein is CATSSPDRNNYGYTF. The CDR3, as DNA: TGTGCCACCAGCAGCCCCGACAGGAACAACTATGGCTACACCTTC.

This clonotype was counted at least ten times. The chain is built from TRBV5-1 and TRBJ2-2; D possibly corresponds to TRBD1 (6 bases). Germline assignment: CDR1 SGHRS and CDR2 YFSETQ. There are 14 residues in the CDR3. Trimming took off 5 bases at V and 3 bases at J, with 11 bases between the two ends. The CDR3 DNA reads TGCGCCAGCAGAGGACAGCCCGACACCGGGGAGCTGTTTTTT. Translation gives CASRGQPDTGELFF.

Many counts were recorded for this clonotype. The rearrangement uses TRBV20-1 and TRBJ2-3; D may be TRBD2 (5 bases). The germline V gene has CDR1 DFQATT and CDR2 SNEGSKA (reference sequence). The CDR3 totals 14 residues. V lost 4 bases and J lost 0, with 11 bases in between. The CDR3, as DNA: TGCAGTGCTATGTACGGAGGTAGCACAGATACGCAGTATTTT. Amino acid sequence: CSAMYGGSTDTQYF.

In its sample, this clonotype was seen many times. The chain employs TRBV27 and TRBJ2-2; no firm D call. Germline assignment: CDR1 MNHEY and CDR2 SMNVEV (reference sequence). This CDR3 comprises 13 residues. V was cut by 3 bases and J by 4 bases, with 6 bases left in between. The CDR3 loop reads CASSFDITGELFF. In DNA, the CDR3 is TGTGCCAGCAGTTTCGACATCACCGGGGAGCTGTTTTTT.

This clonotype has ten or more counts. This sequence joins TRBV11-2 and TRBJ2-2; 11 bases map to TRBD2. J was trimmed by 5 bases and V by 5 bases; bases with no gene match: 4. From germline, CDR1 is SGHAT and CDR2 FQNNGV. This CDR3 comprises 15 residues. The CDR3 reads CASSLGTSGTGELFF. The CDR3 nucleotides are TGTGCCAGCAGCCTTGGGACTAGCGGAACCGGGGAGCTGTTTTTT.

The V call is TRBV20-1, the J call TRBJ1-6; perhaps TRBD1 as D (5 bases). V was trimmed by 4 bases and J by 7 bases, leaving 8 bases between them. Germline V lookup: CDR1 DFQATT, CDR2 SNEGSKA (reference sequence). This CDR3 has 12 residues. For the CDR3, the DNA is TGCAGTGCTACAGGGCTAAATTCACCCCTCCACTTT. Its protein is CSATGLNSPLHF.